This TCR beta chain emerged from a study of cytomegalovirus exposure and HLA in healthy donors. 13 Jbeta primers and 60 Vbeta primers were used for the PCR. Libraries were prepared by immunoSEQ multiplex PCR; TCRdb keeps only in-frame clonotypes and omits some of them. The repertoire has some 210,000 clones, 70% to 80% of them found once; the top ten carry 2% to 2.5%. Unmatched junction bases numbered 6, after V lost 4 bases and J lost 6 bases. Germline lookup yields CDR1 SGHRS and CDR2 YFSETQ. CDR3 length: 14 residues. The chain recombines TRBV5-1 with TRBJ1-4; 7 nucleotides align to TRBD1. The clonotype comes from a woman aged 30 to 39 in good health and CMV-seropositive. The sequenced sample consisted of PBMCs. The CDR3 region is CASSTTGVDEKLFF. CDR3 bases: TGCGCCAGCAGCACCACAGGGGTGGATGAAAAACTGTTTTTT.